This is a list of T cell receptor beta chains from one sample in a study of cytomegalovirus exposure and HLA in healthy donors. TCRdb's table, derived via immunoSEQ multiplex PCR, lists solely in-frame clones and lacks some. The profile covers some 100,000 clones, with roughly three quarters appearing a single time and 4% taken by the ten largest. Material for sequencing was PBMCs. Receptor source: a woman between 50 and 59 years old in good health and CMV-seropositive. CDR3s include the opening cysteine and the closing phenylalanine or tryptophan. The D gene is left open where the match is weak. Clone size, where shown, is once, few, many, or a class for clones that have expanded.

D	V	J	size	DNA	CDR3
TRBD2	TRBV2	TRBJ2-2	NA	TGTGCCAGCAGGGAGCGGGAGGGAGACACCGGGGAGCTGTTTTTT	CASREREGDTGELFF
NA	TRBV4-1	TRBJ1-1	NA	TGCGCCAGCAGCCACTTCGGTACGGGGAACACTGAAGCTTTCTTT	CASSHFGTGNTEAFF
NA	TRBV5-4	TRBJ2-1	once	TGTGCCACCGGGGTTAGCTCCTACAATGAGCAGTTCTTC	CATGVSSYNEQFF
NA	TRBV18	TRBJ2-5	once	TGTGCCAGCTCACCCTCTCCTCAAGAGACCCAGTACTTC	CASSPSPQETQYF
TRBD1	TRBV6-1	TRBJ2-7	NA	TGTGCCAGCAGTACAGGGGGCCGAGCCTACGAGCAGTACTTC	CASSTGGRAYEQYF
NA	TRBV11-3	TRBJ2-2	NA	TGTGCCAGCAGCTCAGGGGCGGACAGAGTGAACACCGGGGAGCTGTTTTTT	CASSSGADRVNTGELFF
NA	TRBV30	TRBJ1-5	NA	TGTGCCTGGAGTGTCCGAGGGTTGAGCAATCAGCCCCAGCATTTT	CAWSVRGLSNQPQHF
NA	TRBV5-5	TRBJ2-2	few	TGTGCCAGCACCCCGGGAGGACAGCTACCCACCGGGGAGCTGTTTTTT	CASTPGGQLPTGELFF
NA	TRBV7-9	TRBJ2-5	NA	TGTTCCAGCAGCTCCTTCGGCGGATCGATCCAAGAGACCCAGTACTTC	CSSSSFGGSIQETQYF
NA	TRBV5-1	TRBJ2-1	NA	TGCGCCAGCAGCTTGGCTTACAATGAGCAGTTCTTC	CASSLAYNEQFF
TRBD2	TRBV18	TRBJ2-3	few	TGTGCCAGCTCACTTCGGACTAGCGGGAACCGGGATACGCAGTATTTT	CASSLRTSGNRDTQYF
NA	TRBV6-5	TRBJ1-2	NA	TGTGCCAGCAGCCCTACCTTAAGTGTTAACTATGGCTACACCTTC	CASSPTLSVNYGYTF
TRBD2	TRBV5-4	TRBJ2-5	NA	TGTGCCAGCAGCTTCTATTTACGGAGCGGGAGGGTGGAGACCCAGTACTTC	CASSFYLRSGRVETQYF
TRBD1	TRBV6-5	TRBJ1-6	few	TGTGCCAGCAGTTACGACAGGGGGGGGTCACCCCTCCACTTT	CASSYDRGGSPLHF
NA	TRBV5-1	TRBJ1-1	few	TGCGCCAGCAGCTTGGCCTTGGGGCCGGCAGATGAAGCTTTCTTT	CASSLALGPADEAFF